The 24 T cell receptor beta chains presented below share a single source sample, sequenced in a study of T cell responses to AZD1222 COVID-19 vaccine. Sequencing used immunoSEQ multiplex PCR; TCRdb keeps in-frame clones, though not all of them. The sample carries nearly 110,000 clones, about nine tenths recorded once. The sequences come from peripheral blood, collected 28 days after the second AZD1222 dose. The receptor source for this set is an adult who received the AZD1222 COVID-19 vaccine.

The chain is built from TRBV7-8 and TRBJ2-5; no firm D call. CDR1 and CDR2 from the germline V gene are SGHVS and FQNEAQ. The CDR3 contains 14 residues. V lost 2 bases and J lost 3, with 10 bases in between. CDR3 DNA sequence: TGTGCCAGCAGCTTACGGCAGTCGGAAGAGACCCAGTACTTC. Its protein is CASSLRQSEETQYF.

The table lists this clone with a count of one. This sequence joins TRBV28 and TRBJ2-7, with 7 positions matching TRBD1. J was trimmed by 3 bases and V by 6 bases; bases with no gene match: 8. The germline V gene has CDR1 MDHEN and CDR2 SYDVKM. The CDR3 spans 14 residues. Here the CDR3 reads CASRLGQNNYEQYF. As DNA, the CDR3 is TGTGCCAGCAGGCTGGGACAGAATAACTACGAGCAGTACTTC.

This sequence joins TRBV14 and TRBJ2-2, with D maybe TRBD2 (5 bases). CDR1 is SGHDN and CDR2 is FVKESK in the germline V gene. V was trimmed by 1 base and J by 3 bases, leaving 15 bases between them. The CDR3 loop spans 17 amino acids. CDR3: CASSQAGRGMDTGELFF. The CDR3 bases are TGTGCCAGCAGCCAAGCCGGTCGGGGTATGGACACCGGGGAGCTGTTTTTT.

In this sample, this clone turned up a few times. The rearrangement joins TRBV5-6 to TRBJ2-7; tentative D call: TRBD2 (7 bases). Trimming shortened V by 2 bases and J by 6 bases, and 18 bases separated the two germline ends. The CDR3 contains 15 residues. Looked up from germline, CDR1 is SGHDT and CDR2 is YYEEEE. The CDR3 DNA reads TGTGCCAGCAGCTTCGTCGCGGCGGGGGCGGGCGAGCAGTACTTC. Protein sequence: CASSFVAAGAGEQYF.

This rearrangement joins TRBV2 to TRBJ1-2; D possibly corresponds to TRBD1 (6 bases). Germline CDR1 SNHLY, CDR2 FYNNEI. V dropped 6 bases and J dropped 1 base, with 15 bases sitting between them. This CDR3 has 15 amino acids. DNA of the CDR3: TGTGCCAGCAGGCCTGACAGAGGGGGTAACTATGGCTACACCTTC. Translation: CASRPDRGGNYGYTF.

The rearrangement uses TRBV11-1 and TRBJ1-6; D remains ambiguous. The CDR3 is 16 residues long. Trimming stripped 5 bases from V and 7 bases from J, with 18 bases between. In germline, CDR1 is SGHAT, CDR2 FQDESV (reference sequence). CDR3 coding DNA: TGTGCCAGCAGCCCCGGCGGCAGGCTAAGCAATTCACCCCTCCACTTT. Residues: CASSPGGRLSNSPLHF.

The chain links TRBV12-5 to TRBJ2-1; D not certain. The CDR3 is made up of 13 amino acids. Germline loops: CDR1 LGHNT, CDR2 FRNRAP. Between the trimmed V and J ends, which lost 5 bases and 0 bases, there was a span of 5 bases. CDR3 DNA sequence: TGTGCTAGTGGTCGAAGCTCCTACAATGAGCAGTTCTTC. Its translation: CASGRSSYNEQFF.

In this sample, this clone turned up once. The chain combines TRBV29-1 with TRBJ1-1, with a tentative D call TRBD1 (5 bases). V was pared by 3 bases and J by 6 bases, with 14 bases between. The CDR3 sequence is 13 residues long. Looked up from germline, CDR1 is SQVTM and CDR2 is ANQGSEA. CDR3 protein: CSVEQERGPEAFF. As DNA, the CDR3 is TGCAGCGTTGAGCAGGAGAGGGGTCCTGAAGCTTTCTTT. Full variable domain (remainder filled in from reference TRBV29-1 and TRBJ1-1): SAVISQKPSRDICQRGTSLTIQCQVDSQVTMMFWYRQQPGQSLTLIATANQGSEATYESGFVIDKFPISRPNLTFSTLTVSNMSPEDSSIYLCSVEQERGPEAFFGQGTRLTVV.

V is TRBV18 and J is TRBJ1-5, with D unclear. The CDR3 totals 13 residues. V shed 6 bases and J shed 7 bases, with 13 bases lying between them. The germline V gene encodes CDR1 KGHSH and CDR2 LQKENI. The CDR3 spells CASSPSDGQPQHF. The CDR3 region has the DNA TGTGCCAGCTCCCCCTCAGATGGGCAGCCCCAGCATTTT.

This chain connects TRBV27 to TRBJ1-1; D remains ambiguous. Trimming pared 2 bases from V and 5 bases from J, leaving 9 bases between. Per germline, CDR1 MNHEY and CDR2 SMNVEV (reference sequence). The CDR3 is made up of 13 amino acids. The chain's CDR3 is CASSLLSGTEAFF. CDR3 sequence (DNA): TGTGCCAGCAGTTTACTCTCCGGGACTGAAGCTTTCTTT.

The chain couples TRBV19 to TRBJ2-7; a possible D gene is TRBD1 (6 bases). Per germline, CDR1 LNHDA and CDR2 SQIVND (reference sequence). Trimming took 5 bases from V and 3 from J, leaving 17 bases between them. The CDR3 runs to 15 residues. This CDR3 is CASSLSGGRGYEQYF. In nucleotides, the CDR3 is TGTGCCAGTAGTCTCTCTGGGGGCAGGGGCTACGAGCAGTACTTC. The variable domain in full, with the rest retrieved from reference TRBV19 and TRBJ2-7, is DGGITQSPKYLFRKEGQNVTLSCEQNLNHDAMYWYRQDPGQGLRLIYYSQIVNDFQKGDIAEGYSVSREKKESFPLTVTSAQKNPTAFYLCASSLSGGRGYEQYFGPGTRLTVT.

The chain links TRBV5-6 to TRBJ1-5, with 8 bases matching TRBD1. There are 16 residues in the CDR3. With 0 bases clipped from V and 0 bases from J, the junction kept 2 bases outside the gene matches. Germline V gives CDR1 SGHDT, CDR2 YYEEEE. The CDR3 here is CASSLDRGVSNQPQHF. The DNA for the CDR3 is TGTGCCAGCAGCTTGGACAGGGGGGTTAGCAATCAGCCCCAGCATTTT.

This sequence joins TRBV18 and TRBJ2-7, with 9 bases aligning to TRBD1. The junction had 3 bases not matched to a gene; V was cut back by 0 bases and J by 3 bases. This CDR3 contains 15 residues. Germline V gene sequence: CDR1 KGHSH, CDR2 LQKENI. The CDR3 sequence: CASSPPGQGIYEQYF. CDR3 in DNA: TGTGCCAGCTCACCACCGGGACAGGGTATCTACGAGCAGTACTTC.

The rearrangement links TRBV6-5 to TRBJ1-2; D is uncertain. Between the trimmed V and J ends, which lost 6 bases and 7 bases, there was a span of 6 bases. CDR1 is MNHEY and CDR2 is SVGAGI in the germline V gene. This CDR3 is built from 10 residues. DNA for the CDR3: TGTGCCAGCAGACGGGGTGGCTACACCTTC. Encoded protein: CASRRGGYTF.

CDR3 amino acids: CASSLAQMTETYGYTF. The CDR3 DNA sequence: TGTGCCAGCAGCTTAGCGCAAATGACAGAAACCTATGGCTACACCTTC. The rearrangement links TRBV7-9 to TRBJ1-2; a weak D match, TRBD1 (5 bases). CDR3 length equals 16 residues. Deletions cut 0 bases from V and 4 bases from J, with 15 bases between. Per germline, CDR1 SEHNR and CDR2 FQNEAQ (reference sequence).

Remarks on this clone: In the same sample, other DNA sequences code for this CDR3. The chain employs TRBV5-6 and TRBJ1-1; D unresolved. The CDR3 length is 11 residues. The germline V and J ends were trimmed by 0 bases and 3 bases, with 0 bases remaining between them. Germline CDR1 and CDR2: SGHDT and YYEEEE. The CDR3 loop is CASSLDTEAFF. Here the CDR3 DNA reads TGTGCCAGCAGCTTGGACACTGAAGCTTTCTTT.

CDR3 coding DNA: TGTGCCAGTAGTAGGCAGGGGGCGAACGAGCAGTACTTC. Translating gives CASSRQGANEQYF. The chain recombines TRBV19 with TRBJ2-7; TRBD1 matches 8 bases. CDR1 and CDR2 (germline): LNHDA, SQIVND (reference sequence). Losses at the gene ends were 4 bases for V and 5 bases for J; bases not matched to a gene: 4. The CDR3 extends over 13 amino acids.

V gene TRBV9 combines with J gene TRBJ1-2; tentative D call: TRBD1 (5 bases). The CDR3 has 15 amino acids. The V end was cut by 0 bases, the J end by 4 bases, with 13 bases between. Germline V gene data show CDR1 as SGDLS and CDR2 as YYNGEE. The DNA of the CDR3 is TGTGCCAGCAGCGTAGTCGATCAGGGATTCTATGGCTACACCTTC. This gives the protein CASSVVDQGFYGYTF.

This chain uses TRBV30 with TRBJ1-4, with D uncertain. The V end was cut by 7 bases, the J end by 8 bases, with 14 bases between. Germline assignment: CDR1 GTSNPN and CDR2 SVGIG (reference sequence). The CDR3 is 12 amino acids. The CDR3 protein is CAFSLQAEKLFF. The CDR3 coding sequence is TGTGCCTTTAGCCTGCAGGCGGAAAAACTGTTTTTT.

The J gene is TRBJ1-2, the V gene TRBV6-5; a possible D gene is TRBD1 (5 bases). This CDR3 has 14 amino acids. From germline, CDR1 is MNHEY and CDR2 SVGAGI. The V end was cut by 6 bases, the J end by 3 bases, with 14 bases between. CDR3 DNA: TGTGCCAGCAGCAACCGGGGGTGGGACTATGGCTACACCTTC. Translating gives CASSNRGWDYGYTF.

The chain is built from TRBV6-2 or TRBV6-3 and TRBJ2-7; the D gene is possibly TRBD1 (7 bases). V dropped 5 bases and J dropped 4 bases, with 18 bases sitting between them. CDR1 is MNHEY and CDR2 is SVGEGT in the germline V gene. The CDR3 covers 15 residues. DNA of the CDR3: TGTGCCAGCAGTGACCTCGGCTCAGGGGGGTACGAGCAGTACTTC. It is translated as CASSDLGSGGYEQYF.

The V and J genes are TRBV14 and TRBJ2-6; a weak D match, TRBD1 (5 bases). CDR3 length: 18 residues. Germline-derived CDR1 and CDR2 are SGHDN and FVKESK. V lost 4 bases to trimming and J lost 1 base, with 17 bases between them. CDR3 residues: CASSPNRGLPSGANVLTF. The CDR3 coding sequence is TGTGCCAGCAGCCCCAATAGGGGCCTCCCTTCTGGGGCCAACGTCCTGACTTTC.

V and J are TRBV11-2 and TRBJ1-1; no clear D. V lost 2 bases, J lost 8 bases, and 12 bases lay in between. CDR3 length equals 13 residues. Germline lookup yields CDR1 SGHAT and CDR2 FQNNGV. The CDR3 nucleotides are TGTGCCAGCAGCTTAAAAAGCCCTCGAGAAGCTTTCTTT. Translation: CASSLKSPREAFF.

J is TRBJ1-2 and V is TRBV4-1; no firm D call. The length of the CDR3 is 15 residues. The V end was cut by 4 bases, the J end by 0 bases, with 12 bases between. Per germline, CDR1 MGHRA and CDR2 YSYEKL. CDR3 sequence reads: CASSPYTGANYGYTF. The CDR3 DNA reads TGCGCCAGCAGCCCCTACACGGGAGCTAACTATGGCTACACCTTC.